This TCR beta chain appears in the sequencing data of a study of blood T cell repertoires in COVID-19 (dated by TCRdb to 2018 to 2021). Background for the entire study: Samples covering the acute and convalescent phases of COVID-19 were provided by collaborators in the United States, Italy and Spain. The samples were drawn from the first 160 participants of the ongoing ImmuneRACE study and from 950 to 1,500 subjects provided by 6 global collaborators. Sample metadata almost always included a de-identified subject ID, COVID-19 status, age in years and sex. A freely available public database, intended as a resource for researchers studying the immune response to SARS-CoV-2, is where the repertoires were released. The dataset comprised deeply sampled blood TCRbeta repertoires from subjects exposed to, actively infected with, or recovered from COVID-19. Where available, HLA class I and class II types were taken from metadata supplied by the sample provider and were not determined by assay-based typing. The prospective study material was composed of cDNA or gDNA derived from T cells, B-cell-depleted T cells, or PBMCs. What the study reported, not specific to this receptor: Clinical and demographic metadata were provided uncurated, with the amount varying by source and participant.

Collaborating institutions collected whole blood in K2EDTA tubes following their own protocols. For TCRbeta analysis, collaborator samples were shipped as frozen whole blood, as isolated PBMCs, or as DNA extracted from either sample type. CDR1 KGHSH and CDR2 LQKENI were looked up in the germline V gene. From its cysteine to its phenylalanine, the CDR3 spans 16 amino acids. Only CDR3 DNA remains: 48 bases, in frame from the first base. Germline trimming amounts to 0 bases on V and 5 bases on J, with 4 as the count of junction bases outside the gene matches. Of note for this clone: This clone's antigen is unknown. Base qualities are missing; no much larger clone stands one base away.

The immunoSEQ Assay, a bias-controlled multiplex PCR, was used to amplify TCRbeta CDR3 regions from genomic DNA. On the authors' methods: Nucleated cell counts per sample were estimated from amplification of reference gene primers within the assay. Sequence reads were collapsed and filtered to measure the absolute abundance of every unique TCRbeta CDR3 rearrangement. For each sample, productive Simpson clonality was calculated by taking the square root of Simpson's diversity index across productive rearrangements. Imported from immuneACCESS, the table was reduced by TCRdb to in-frame sequences with V and J called. These copies leave out some clones; in studies compared against another copy, an unresolved V gene accounts for under half, and the cause of the remainder is not known. The V and J calls and clone size were taken over from that table, and D and trimming were inferred from the DNA. Present in this sample are 130,000 to 150,000 clones, about nine tenths of which were seen just once. Over 9.5% of the sample belongs to the ten largest clones.

The receptor comes from a man between 50 and 59 years old with active or convalescent COVID-19. Specimen: peripheral blood. The chain employs TRBV18 and TRBJ1-6; a stretch of 7 junction bases matches TRBD1. DNA sequence: TGTGCCAGCTCACCACCTTCGACAGGGCATAATTCACCCCTCCACTTT. This sequence encodes CASSPPSTGHNSPLHF.